This T cell receptor beta chain was observed in a study of siplizumab effects on memory and regulatory T cells. The CDR3 spans 11 residues, counting both ends. Germline CDR1 and CDR2: SEHNR and FQNEAQ (reference sequence). This clone was recorded a few times. The DNA is left out, because the CDR3 cannot be placed on it with certainty; the CDR3 is given as TCRdb lists it. Only in-frame clones appear in the TCRdb table, and some are missing; sequencing was by immunoSEQ multiplex PCR. This table has about 40,000 clones, more than 80% appearing once. This chain uses TRBV7-9 with TRBJ1-2; the table's D call, TRBD1, has no DNA check behind it. The sequenced sample was naive CD4+ T cells sorted from blood. The sequence was collected from a human donor in good health. The CDR3 here is CASSVGQGNTF.